Listed below are T cell receptor beta chains from one sample, sequenced in a study of beta chain features in type 1 diabetes. The data were produced by immunoSEQ multiplex PCR, yet TCRdb's version contains in-frame clones alone and is incomplete. The table has 640,000 or so clones, 13% seen once; the top ten hold 0.022%. Material: naive CD4+ T cells from blood. These receptors were obtained from a man younger than 35 with type 1 diabetes. The CDR3 runs from the conserved cysteine through the conserved F or W. D genes are given only for firm matches. Rows give clone size only sometimes, using once, few, many, or a class for an expanded clone.

abundance	v_gene	j_gene	len	d_gene	CDR3aa	CDR3nt
few	TRBV5-1	TRBJ2-1	15	TRBD2	CASSLPSGGYNEQFF	TGCGCCAGCAGCTTGCCCAGCGGGGGATACAATGAGCAGTTCTTC
-	TRBV2	TRBJ2-7	14	-	CASSEQGSTYEQYF	TGTGCCAGCAGTGAACAGGGGTCCACCTACGAGCAGTACTTC
few	TRBV10-3	TRBJ2-7	13	-	CAISVRGEDEQYF	TGTGCCATCAGTGTCCGGGGAGAAGACGAGCAGTACTTC
few	TRBV10-2	TRBJ2-1	15	-	CASSDVGRSYNEQFF	TGCGCCAGCAGTGACGTGGGGCGCTCCTACAATGAGCAGTTCTTC
-	TRBV6-4	TRBJ2-1	19	TRBD2	CASSRLPTTTSGVYNEQFF	TGTGCCAGCAGCCGACTGCCCACGACTACTAGCGGGGTTTACAATGAGCAGTTCTTC
-	TRBV29-1	TRBJ2-1	16	TRBD1	CSLRRGGGSDYNEQFF	TGCAGCCTAAGAAGAGGGGGCGGCTCTGACTACAATGAGCAGTTCTTC
-	TRBV7-9	TRBJ1-6	17	-	CASSPQTFQMGNSPLHF	TGTGCCAGCAGCCCACAAACCTTCCAGATGGGGAATTCACCCCTCCACTTT
-	TRBV29-1	TRBJ1-1	11	-	CSVSDRQEAFF	TGCAGCGTTTCTGACAGACAAGAAGCTTTCTTT
few	TRBV6-1	TRBJ2-7	15	TRBD2	CASRTSGGAVYEQYF	TGTGCCAGCAGGACTAGCGGGGGGGCAGTCTACGAGCAGTACTTC
few	TRBV5-1	TRBJ2-1	15	-	CASSLGQNSYNEQFF	TGCGCCAGCAGCTTGGGGCAGAACTCCTACAATGAGCAGTTCTTC
-	TRBV19	TRBJ1-5	15	-	CASSSFPGSNQPQHF	TGTGCCAGTAGTTCCTTTCCGGGTAGCAATCAGCCCCAGCATTTT
few	TRBV7-8	TRBJ1-1	13	-	CASSLTLGNEAFF	TGTGCCAGCAGCTTGACCTTGGGTAATGAAGCTTTCTTT
few	TRBV11-2	TRBJ1-2	12	-	CASSLHLGGYTF	TGTGCCAGCAGCTTGCATTTGGGTGGCTACACCTTC
few	TRBV5-1	TRBJ2-7	14	TRBD1	CASRGQVNSYEQYF	TGCGCCAGCCGAGGACAGGTCAACTCCTACGAGCAGTACTTC
few	TRBV11-2	TRBJ1-3	18	TRBD1	CASSPRRGQGGSGNTIYF	TGTGCCAGCAGCCCCCGTCGGGGACAGGGGGGATCTGGAAACACCATATATTTT
few	TRBV7-9	TRBJ1-3	15	TRBD1	CASSFLGQGGNTIYF	TGTGCCAGCAGCTTCCTAGGACAGGGGGGAAACACCATATATTTT
-	TRBV6-6	TRBJ2-7	13	-	CASNGRGAYEQYF	TGTGCCAGCAACGGGCGCGGAGCCTACGAGCAGTACTTC
once	TRBV5-1	TRBJ2-2	16	TRBD1	CASSGRQGANTGELFF	TGCGCCAGCAGCGGGCGACAGGGGGCGAACACCGGGGAGCTGTTTTTT
few	TRBV27	TRBJ2-5	15	-	CASSLRWAVQETQYF	TGTGCCAGCAGTTTACGGTGGGCAGTCCAAGAGACCCAGTACTTC
few	TRBV30	TRBJ2-3	16	TRBD2	CAWTPGLAGDTDTQYF	TGTGCCTGGACCCCCGGACTAGCGGGGGACACAGATACGCAGTATTTT
few	TRBV30	TRBJ2-7	12	-	CAWSHRAYEQYF	TGTGCCTGGAGCCACCGAGCCTACGAGCAGTACTTC
few	TRBV29-1	TRBJ1-3	13	TRBD1	CSVSSQGGNTIYF	TGCAGCGTCTCATCACAGGGGGGAAACACCATATATTTT
few	TRBV7-9	TRBJ1-2	13	-	CASSLDRPYGYTF	TGTGCCAGCAGCTTAGATCGTCCTTATGGCTACACCTTC
few	TRBV15	TRBJ1-5	15	-	CATSQGATSNQPQHF	TGTGCCACCAGCCAAGGGGCAACTAGCAATCAGCCCCAGCATTTT
once	TRBV27	TRBJ1-2	14	-	CASSPYQGQGGYTF	TGTGCCAGCAGTCCTTATCAGGGGCAGGGTGGCTACACCTTC
-	TRBV6-6	TRBJ2-2	13	TRBD2	CASSYREVGELFF	TGTGCCAGCAGTTATCGGGAGGTCGGGGAGCTGTTTTTT
-	TRBV18	TRBJ1-6	15	-	CASSPDGQGSSPLHF	TGTGCCAGCTCACCAGATGGGCAGGGGAGTTCACCCCTCCACTTT
few	TRBV5-1	TRBJ2-5	12	-	CASSPPGETQYF	TGCGCCAGCAGCCCCCCGGGGGAGACCCAGTACTTC
-	TRBV19	TRBJ1-2	12	-	CASSIQGYGYTF	TGTGCCAGTAGTATACAGGGCTATGGCTACACCTTC
few	TRBV16	TRBJ1-1	16	-	CASSQWGGSRGTEAFF	TGTGCCAGCAGCCAATGGGGGGGCTCGAGGGGCACTGAAGCTTTCTTT
-	TRBV27	TRBJ2-5	12	-	CASSFRRGTQYF	TGTGCCAGCAGCTTCAGGCGAGGGACCCAGTACTTC
-	TRBV20-1	TRBJ1-2	10	-	CSGATVGYTF	TGCAGTGGCGCGACAGTAGGCTACACCTTC
few	TRBV6-6	TRBJ2-3	12	-	CASSSSQGTQYF	TGTGCCAGCAGCTCTTCTCAGGGTACGCAGTATTTT
few	TRBV29-1	TRBJ1-2	12	-	CSVVAGIYGYTF	TGCAGCGTTGTAGCAGGGATCTATGGCTACACCTTC
-	TRBV11-2	TRBJ2-1	11	-	CASSMGLEQFF	TGTGCCAGCAGCATGGGCCTTGAGCAGTTCTTC
-	TRBV6-5	TRBJ1-2	16	-	CASSSLAGGYDYGYTF	TGTGCCAGCAGTTCCCTGGCTGGGGGCTATGACTATGGCTACACCTTC
few	TRBV15	TRBJ1-2	15	TRBD1	CATSRDGTANYGYTF	TGTGCCACCAGCAGAGACGGGACAGCCAACTATGGCTACACCTTC
-	TRBV4-2	TRBJ2-1	16	TRBD2	CASSTPHGTSVNEQFF	TGTGCCAGCAGCACACCCCACGGGACTAGTGTCAATGAGCAGTTCTTC
-	TRBV5-1	TRBJ1-2	14	-	CASSPSEGNYGYTF	TGCGCCAGCAGCCCGTCGGAGGGTAACTATGGCTACACCTTC
-	TRBV5-4	TRBJ1-4	14	-	CASSLDSYNEKLFF	TGTGCCAGCAGCTTGGACAGCTATAATGAAAAACTGTTTTTT
few	TRBV7-9	TRBJ2-2	14	TRBD1	CASKTGADTGELFF	TGTGCCAGCAAGACAGGGGCCGACACCGGGGAGCTGTTTTTT
-	TRBV5-1	TRBJ2-5	14	-	CASSTMGHQETQYF	TGCGCCAGCAGCACCATGGGCCATCAAGAGACCCAGTACTTC
-	TRBV30	TRBJ2-7	13	TRBD2	CAWTSGAPYEQYF	TGTGCCTGGACCAGCGGGGCCCCCTACGAGCAGTACTTC
-	TRBV4-1	TRBJ2-5	18	TRBD2	CASSQMGLAAGQGETQYF	TGCGCCAGCAGCCAAATGGGACTAGCGGCGGGTCAGGGAGAGACCCAGTACTTC
-	TRBV6-5	TRBJ2-7	15	TRBD1	CASSPLTGHSYEQYF	TGTGCCAGCAGTCCGTTGACAGGGCACTCCTACGAGCAGTACTTC
few	TRBV18	TRBJ2-5	13	-	CASSPQGDETQYF	TGTGCCAGCTCACCCCAGGGAGATGAGACCCAGTACTTC
few	TRBV2	TRBJ1-2	12	-	CASRMDGGSYTF	TGTGCCAGCAGGATGGACGGAGGGAGCTACACCTTC
-	TRBV7-9	TRBJ1-1	14	-	CASSFSRQGTEAFF	TGTGCCAGCAGCTTTAGCAGGCAGGGCACTGAAGCTTTCTTT
-	TRBV27	TRBJ1-6	14	TRBD1	CASSPGTANSPLHF	TGTGCCAGCAGTCCCGGGACAGCTAATTCACCCCTCCACTTT
-	TRBV30	TRBJ2-3	15	-	CAWRDKSGDTDTQYF	TGTGCCTGGAGGGATAAAAGTGGTGACACAGATACGCAGTATTTT
-	TRBV5-1	TRBJ2-5	14	-	CASSLAVLQETQYF	TGCGCCAGCAGCTTGGCCGTTCTACAAGAGACCCAGTACTTC
-	TRBV5-1	TRBJ2-7	14	-	CASSLAIVADEQYF	TGCGCCAGCAGCTTGGCCATCGTGGCCGACGAGCAGTACTTC
-	TRBV7-2	TRBJ2-1	15	TRBD2	CASSSLAGANNEQFF	TGTGCCAGCAGCTCACTAGCGGGGGCCAACAATGAGCAGTTCTTC